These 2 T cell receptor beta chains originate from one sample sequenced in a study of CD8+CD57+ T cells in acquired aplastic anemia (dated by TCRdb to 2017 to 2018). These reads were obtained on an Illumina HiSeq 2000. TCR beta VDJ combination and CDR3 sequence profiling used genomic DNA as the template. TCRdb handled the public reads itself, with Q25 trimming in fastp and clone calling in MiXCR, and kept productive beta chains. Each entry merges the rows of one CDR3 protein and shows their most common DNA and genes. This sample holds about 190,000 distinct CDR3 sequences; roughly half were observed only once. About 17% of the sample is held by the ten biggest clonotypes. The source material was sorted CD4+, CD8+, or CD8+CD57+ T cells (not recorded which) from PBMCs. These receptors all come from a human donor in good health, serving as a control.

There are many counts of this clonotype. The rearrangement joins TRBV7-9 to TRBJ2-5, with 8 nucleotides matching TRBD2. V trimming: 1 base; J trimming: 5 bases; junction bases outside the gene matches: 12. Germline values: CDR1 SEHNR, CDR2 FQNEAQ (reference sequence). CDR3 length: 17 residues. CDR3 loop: CASSLEPTSAAKETQYF. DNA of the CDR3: TGTGCCAGCAGCTTAGAGCCGACTAGCGCAGCAAAGGAGACCCAGTACTTC.

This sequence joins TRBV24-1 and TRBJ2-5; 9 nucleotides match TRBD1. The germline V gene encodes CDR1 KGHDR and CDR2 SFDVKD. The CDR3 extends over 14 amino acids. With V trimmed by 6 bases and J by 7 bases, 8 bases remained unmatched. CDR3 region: CATSQTGGTGTQYF. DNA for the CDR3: TGTGCCACCAGTCAAACAGGGGGCACGGGGACCCAGTACTTC.